This T cell receptor beta chain was captured by sequencing in a study of blood T cell repertoires in COVID-19. Study-level information: The analysed material was cDNA or gDNA that came from T cells, B-cell-depleted T cells, or PBMCs.

Under the authors' procedure: It was from reference gene primer amplification that nucleated cell counts were estimated. Generated by immunoSEQ multiplex PCR, the TCRdb table keeps only in-frame clones and is missing some. Clonal size and the V and J genes are those of that table, whereas D and trimming came from the DNA. The sample records a few hundred thousand clones, 91% being singletons. The CDR3 is made up of 12 amino acids. CDR1 is LGHNA, CDR2 YNFKEQ, per germline. V was cut by 0 bases and J by 10 bases, with 7 bases left in between. Patients in Seattle were enrolled during active infection, then followed longitudinally.

This sequence joins TRBV4-2 and TRBJ2-1; possible D gene TRBD2, 5 bases. The sequence came from a young adult with COVID-19, enrolled during active disease. The sequencing input was peripheral blood. The CDR3 reads CASSQESGEQFF. The CDR3 nucleotides are TGTGCCAGCAGCCAAGAGTCGGGGGAGCAGTTCTTC.